These 30 T cell receptor beta chains were all obtained from the same sample, sequenced in a study of CD8+CD57+ T cells in acquired aplastic anemia. For CDR3 and TCR beta VDJ profiling, genomic DNA was the template used. TCRdb re-called the reads through MiXCR, storing one row per CDR3 protein. The sample carries about 150,000 distinct CDR3 sequences, about 48% recorded once. Patients chosen for sequencing had CD8+CD57+ cells that had expanded, as shown by flow cytometry. The sample was sorted CD4+, CD8+, or CD8+CD57+ T cells (not recorded which) from PBMCs. The receptor set was obtained from a human donor with aplastic anemia.

This rearrangement joins TRBV11-1 to TRBJ2-3, with D uncertain. Germline V gene data show CDR1 as SGHAT and CDR2 as FQDESV (reference sequence). V lost 5 bases to trimming and J lost 6 bases, with 21 bases between them. This CDR3 has 16 amino acids. DNA of the CDR3: TGTGCCAGCAGCCCCGCCACCAGCGTAGCTCTGGATACGCAGTATTTT. As protein: CASSPATSVALDTQYF.

The chain uses TRBV10-3 and TRBJ2-3, with 11 bases identical to TRBD2. The CDR3 has 16 amino acids. The V segment lost 6 bases and the J segment 2 bases; nucleotides outside the gene matches: 7. Germline V gives CDR1 ENHRY, CDR2 SYGVKD. Here the CDR3 DNA reads TGTGCCATCAGCCAGACTAGCGGGGCCTTCACAGATACGCAGTATTTT. The encoded protein is CAISQTSGAFTDTQYF.

In this sample, this clonotype turned up a few times. The V gene is TRBV2, the J gene TRBJ2-5, with 12 bases aligning to TRBD2. The V gene's germline CDR1 is SNHLY and CDR2 FYNNEI. With V trimmed by 6 bases and J by 2 bases, 1 base remained unmatched. CDR3 length: 14 residues. The CDR3 spells CASSGTSGQETQYF. CDR3 DNA: TGTGCCAGCAGCGGGACTAGCGGGCAAGAGACCCAGTACTTC.

The chain is built from TRBV10-3 and TRBJ2-3; D is unresolved. CDR1 is ENHRY and CDR2 is SYGVKD in the germline V gene. With 2 bases removed from V and 1 base from J, the gap between germline ends came to 10 bases. The CDR3 loop spans 15 amino acids. The CDR3: CAISETTLGTDTQYF. The CDR3 DNA is TGTGCCATCAGTGAGACGACTTTGGGCACAGATACGCAGTATTTT.

As DNA, the CDR3 is TGTGCCAGCAGGGAACAGGGTCTCGAGGGAGAGACCCAGTACTTC. Its translation is CASREQGLEGETQYF. The chain has TRBV2 and TRBJ2-5; a possible D gene is TRBD1 (6 bases). Trimming took off 6 bases at V and 4 bases at J, with 18 bases between the two ends. The CDR3 is 15 amino acids. The germline gives CDR1 SNHLY, CDR2 FYNNEI.

This clonotype appeared many times. This chain joins TRBV19 and TRBJ2-3; the match to TRBD2 covers 12 bases. J gave up 5 bases and V 6 bases, and 3 bases lay outside the gene matches. Germline assignment: CDR1 LNHDA and CDR2 SQIVND (reference sequence). The CDR3 runs to 14 residues. CDR3 in amino acids: CASSLGLAGDTQYF. Here the CDR3 DNA reads TGTGCCAGTAGCCTGGGACTAGCGGGAGATACGCAGTATTTT.

CDR3 residues: CASLLAGGWAEAFF. CDR3 nucleotide sequence: TGTGCCAGCTTACTAGCGGGGGGGTGGGCTGAAGCTTTCTTT. This rearrangement joins TRBV2 to TRBJ1-1; TRBD1 is a possible D gene (5 bases). Trimming shortened V by 8 bases and J by 6 bases, and 19 bases separated the two germline ends. The CDR3 extends over 14 amino acids. CDR1 and CDR2 from the germline V gene are SNHLY and FYNNEI. Full variable domain (rest looked up from reference TRBV2 and TRBJ1-1): EPEVTQTPSHQVTQMGQEVILRCVPISNHLYFYWYRQILGQKVEFLVSFYNNEISEKSEIFDDQFSVERPDGSNFTLKIRSTKLEDSAMYFCASLLAGGWAEAFFGQGTRLTVV.

This clonotype was observed a few times. This chain joins TRBV5-5 and TRBJ1-4; TRBD1 aligns across 7 bases. CDR3 length: 16 residues. The V and J ends lost 2 bases and 7 bases, in that order; junction bases with no gene match: 11. Germline-derived CDR1 and CDR2 are SGHKS and YYEKEE (reference sequence). As DNA, the CDR3 is TGTGCCAGCAGCTTTGATAGGACAGGTCGGGGTGAAAAACTGTTTTTT. It encodes CASSFDRTGRGEKLFF.

This CDR3 reads CASSLDTLAGLSSYEQYF. The CDR3 coding sequence is TGTGCCAGCAGCTTAGATACCCTAGCGGGGCTTAGCTCCTACGAGCAGTACTTC. The chain carries TRBV11-1 and TRBJ2-7, with 9 bases lining up with TRBD2. The CDR3 spans 18 residues. The germline CDR1 and CDR2 sequences are SGHAT and FQDESV (reference sequence). The V segment lost 1 base and the J segment 0 bases; nucleotides outside the gene matches: 10.

This sequence joins TRBV15 and TRBJ1-2, with 9 bases matching TRBD1. The CDR3 consists of 15 residues. The junction had 2 bases not matched to a gene; V was cut back by 0 bases and J by 3 bases. The germline gives CDR1 LNHNV, CDR2 YYDKDF (reference sequence). CDR3 in DNA: TGTGCCACCAGCAGAGACTGGACAGGGGACTATGGCTACACCTTC. Translation gives CATSRDWTGDYGYTF.

This clonotype was seen many times. This chain joins TRBV7-6 and TRBJ2-3; D possibly corresponds to TRBD1 (5 bases). V lost 0 bases, J lost 7 bases, and 23 bases lay in between. Germline V gives CDR1 SGHVS, CDR2 FNYEAQ. The CDR3 has 18 amino acids. Written as DNA, the CDR3 is TGTGCCAGCAGCTTAGCCCCCCGGTCCAGGGCAAATGGAAATACGCAGTATTTT. It codes for CASSLAPRSRANGNTQYF.

This clonotype was detected a few times. The gene calls are TRBV6-6 and TRBJ2-5; TRBD2 aligns across 7 bases. The CDR3 consists of 15 residues. Germline CDR1 is MNHNY and CDR2 is SVGAGI (reference sequence). Germline trimming cut 0 bases from V and 2 bases from J; bases unmatched to any gene: 3. In DNA, the CDR3 is TGTGCCAGCAGTTACTCGGGGGGGGGGCAAGAGACCCAGTACTTC. Translated, it gives CASSYSGGGQETQYF.

This clonotype was found many times. The chain links TRBV7-9 to TRBJ2-1; the D is unclear. Germline CDR1 reads SEHNR; CDR2 reads FQNEAQ (reference sequence). The CDR3 is made up of 12 amino acids. Trimming shortened V by 10 bases and J by 0 bases, and 7 bases separated the two germline ends. CDR3 sequence: CATSSSYNEQFF. CDR3 nucleotides: TGTGCCACCTCAAGCTCCTACAATGAGCAGTTCTTC.

The rearrangement joins TRBV6-1 to TRBJ1-5; D remains ambiguous. CDR1 and CDR2 from the germline V gene are MNHNS and SASEGT. The V and J ends lost 5 bases and 3 bases respectively, with 14 bases between them. The CDR3 is 15 residues long. The CDR3 region has the DNA TGTGCCAGCAGTCTAGCAGGCGGCTTCAATCAGCCCCAGCATTTT. Encoded protein: CASSLAGGFNQPQHF.

This clonotype came up a few times. The V and J genes are TRBV11-2 and TRBJ2-6; D perhaps matches TRBD1 (6 bases). Trimming stripped 8 bases from V and 1 base from J, with 12 bases between. This CDR3 has 15 residues. Germline CDR1 SGHAT, CDR2 FQNNGV. CDR3 amino acids: CASRRTVSGANVLTF. DNA for the CDR3: TGTGCCAGCCGGAGGACAGTTTCTGGGGCCAACGTCCTGACTTTC.

Remarks on this clonotype: No conserved phenylalanine or tryptophan ends this CDR3, so it is likely a read error. The CDR3 DNA sequence: TGTGCCAGCAGCCAAGGGCAGTTCGTC. Amino acids: CASSQGQFV. This chain joins TRBV7-2 and TRBJ2-5; D is unclear. The J call is in doubt because the DNA end fits TRBJ2-1 better. Germline CDR1 SGHTA, CDR2 FQGNSA. The CDR3 covers 9 residues.

This clonotype was found many times. The rearrangement joins TRBV6-5 to TRBJ2-7; 7 nucleotides agree with TRBD2. Germline V gives CDR1 MNHEY, CDR2 SVGAGI. The CDR3 is made up of 16 amino acids. V was clipped by 4 bases and J by 2 bases; unmatched bases: 11. CDR3 DNA sequence: TGTGCCAGCAGTTCTCCCTTGGCGGGGGACCCCTACGAGCAGTACTTC. Translation: CASSSPLAGDPYEQYF.

This clonotype was observed many times. The chain carries TRBV11-2 and TRBJ2-7; D perhaps matches TRBD2 (5 bases). Trimming removed 5 bases from V and 3 bases from J, with 14 bases in between. CDR1 and CDR2 (germline): SGHAT, FQNNGV. This CDR3 is built from 14 residues. This chain's CDR3 is CASSPASSLYEQYF. CDR3 nucleotide sequence: TGTGCCAGCAGCCCAGCTAGCAGTCTCTACGAGCAGTACTTC. The full variable domain, in which reference TRBV11-2 and TRBJ2-7 provide the parts outside the CDR3, is EAGVAQSPRYKIIEKRQSVAFWCNPISGHATLYWYQQILGQGPKLLIQFQNNGVVDDSQLPKDRFSAERLKGVDSTLKIQPAKLEDSAVYLCASSPASSLYEQYFGPGTRLTVT.

This clonotype occurred many times. The rearrangement joins TRBV9 to TRBJ1-6, with 9 bases identical to TRBD1. V gave up 3 bases and J gave up 6 bases; unmatched junction bases: 7. Germline-derived CDR1 and CDR2 are SGDLS and YYNGEE. The CDR3 runs 16 residues. CDR3 amino acids: CASSGTQTGGNSPLHF. In DNA form, the CDR3 reads TGTGCCAGCAGCGGGACACAGACAGGGGGTAATTCACCCCTCCACTTT. The complete variable domain, with remaining parts taken from reference TRBV9 and TRBJ1-6, reads DSGVTQTPKHLITATGQRVTLRCSPRSGDLSVYWYQQSLDQGLQFLIQYYNGEERAKGNILERFSAQQFPDLHSELNLSSLELGDSALYFCASSGTQTGGNSPLHFGNGTRLTVT.

This clonotype was detected only once. A much more abundant neighbour one base away suggests this may be a read error. The chain recombines TRBV3-1 with TRBJ1-6, with D hard to call. The CDR3 totals 17 residues. Germline V gene data show CDR1 as LGHDT and CDR2 as YNNKEL (reference sequence). The CDR3 nucleotides read TGTGCCAGCAGCCAAGGGACCCAGAGGACCTATGATTCACCCCTCCACTTT. It specifies CASSQGTQRTYDSPLHF.

V gene TRBV29-1 combines with J gene TRBJ2-7, with D perhaps matching TRBD2 (5 bases). V lost 4 bases to trimming and J lost 2 bases, with 9 bases between them. There are 12 residues in the CDR3. Germline loops: CDR1 SQVTM, CDR2 ANQGSEA. Here the CDR3 reads CSVGRAAYEQYF. The CDR3 DNA sequence: TGCAGCGTTGGGCGGGCCGCCTACGAGCAGTACTTC.

The chain carries TRBV15 and TRBJ1-6; D is unresolved. The CDR3 loop spans 13 amino acids. Germline CDR1 is LNHNV and CDR2 is YYDKDF (reference sequence). The germline V and J ends were trimmed by 3 bases and 10 bases, with 10 bases remaining between them. CDR3 nucleotide sequence: TGTGCCACCAGCAGGACCGGGCCATCACCCCTCCACTTT. Translating it yields CATSRTGPSPLHF.

The rearrangement joins TRBV2 to TRBJ2-2; D possibly corresponds to TRBD1 (5 bases). The germline V gene encodes CDR1 SNHLY and CDR2 FYNNEI. The CDR3 length is 18 residues. Trimming removed 6 bases at V and 5 bases at J, with 25 bases between. The CDR3 loop is CASREIDSRAVFTGELFF. The CDR3 DNA is TGTGCCAGCAGGGAGATAGATTCCAGGGCTGTTTTTACCGGGGAGCTGTTTTTT.

The V call is TRBV29-1, the J call TRBJ1-2; possible D gene TRBD1, 5 bases. Looked up from germline, CDR1 is SQVTM and CDR2 is ANQGSEA. Trimming took 3 bases from V and 3 from J, leaving 8 bases between them. The CDR3 runs 12 residues. CDR3 sequence: CSVEGGDYGYTF. In DNA form, the CDR3 reads TGCAGCGTTGAGGGGGGGGACTATGGCTACACCTTC.

The chain couples TRBV20-1 to TRBJ1-1; the D is unclear. V was cut by 6 bases and J by 11 bases, with 22 bases left in between. From germline, CDR1 is DFQATT and CDR2 SNEGSKA (reference sequence). The CDR3 is 13 amino acids. The DNA for the CDR3 is TGCAGTGCCAAAAAAACACCTTCTGGAGACGCTTTCTTT. It specifies CSAKKTPSGDAFF.

The V and J genes are TRBV19 and TRBJ2-4; D gene uncertain. Germline V gene sequence: CDR1 LNHDA, CDR2 SQIVND (reference sequence). This CDR3 contains 14 residues. V dropped 3 bases and J dropped 2 bases, with 8 bases sitting between them. The CDR3 DNA sequence: TGTGCCAGTAGTATTATCGGGTCCAAAAACATTCAGTACTTC. Protein: CASSIIGSKNIQYF.

Many counts were recorded for this clonotype. J is TRBJ2-7 and V is TRBV4-3; TRBD2 might be the D (5 bases). This CDR3 comprises 16 residues. CDR1 LGHNA and CDR2 YSLEER come from the germline V gene. With 0 bases removed from V and 3 bases from J, the gap between germline ends came to 15 bases. CDR3 nucleotides: TGCGCCAGCAGCCAAGATCAAAGCGGTCCCAACTACGAGCAGTACTTC. It specifies CASSQDQSGPNYEQYF.

To note about this clonotype: The conserved phenylalanine or tryptophan normally closing the CDR3 is absent here, so this likely arose from a read error. V is TRBV6-1 and J is TRBJ2-7; tentative D call: TRBD2 (5 bases). Germline assignment: CDR1 MNHNS and CDR2 SASEGT. Trimming cost V 6 bases and J 4 bases, with 28 bases left between them. The CDR3 spans 18 residues. CDR3 residues: CASSMRGVPAGLYYEQYL. CDR3 bases: TGTGCCAGCAGCATGCGCGGAGTCCCCGCGGGCCTCTATTACGAGCAGTACCTC.

In this sample, this clonotype turned up a few times. The CDR3 coding sequence is TGTGCCACCAGTGATTTCCCAACTAGCGTAAGGTACGAGCAGTACTTC. Its translation: CATSDFPTSVRYEQYF. The chain is built from TRBV24-1 and TRBJ2-7; 7 bases are shared with TRBD2. In germline, CDR1 is KGHDR, CDR2 SFDVKD. This CDR3 region has 16 residues. V lost 1 base to trimming and J lost 4 bases; unmatched junction nucleotides: 9.

Remarks on this clonotype: Since a much larger clone is just one base distant, this may be a read error. The V gene is TRBV10-3, the J gene TRBJ1-2; possible D gene TRBD1, 5 bases. Germline V gene sequence: CDR1 ENHRY, CDR2 SYGVKD. V was cut by 3 bases and J by 8 bases, with 13 bases left in between. CDR3 length: 13 amino acids. The CDR3 is CAISELGRGGYTF. DNA for the CDR3: TGTGCCATCAGTGAACTGGGGAGGGGCGGCTACACCTTC.